This T cell receptor (beta chain) came from a study of shared clonotypes between healthy human individuals. Germline values: CDR1 SGHVS, CDR2 FNYEAQ. The CDR3 extends over 15 amino acids. Trimming cost V 5 bases and J 4 bases, with 14 bases left between them. Libraries were prepared by immunoSEQ multiplex PCR; TCRdb keeps only in-frame clonotypes and omits some of them. The sample comprises roughly 1,800,000 clones, approximately 95% of which are singletons, and less than 1.5% rests with the top ten. Naive CD8 cells lacked CD45RO, underwent positive selection for CCR7 and left out terminally differentiated effector memory CD45RA+ cells.

Source material: naive CD8+ T cells sorted from blood. The chain employs TRBV7-6 and TRBJ2-2; weak D call: TRBD1 (7 bases). The TCR originated in a man between 18 and 29 years old in good health. The CDR3 protein is CASSPGGSGTGELFF. As DNA, the CDR3 is TGTGCCAGCAGCCCAGGGGGGAGTGGCACCGGGGAGCTGTTTTTT.